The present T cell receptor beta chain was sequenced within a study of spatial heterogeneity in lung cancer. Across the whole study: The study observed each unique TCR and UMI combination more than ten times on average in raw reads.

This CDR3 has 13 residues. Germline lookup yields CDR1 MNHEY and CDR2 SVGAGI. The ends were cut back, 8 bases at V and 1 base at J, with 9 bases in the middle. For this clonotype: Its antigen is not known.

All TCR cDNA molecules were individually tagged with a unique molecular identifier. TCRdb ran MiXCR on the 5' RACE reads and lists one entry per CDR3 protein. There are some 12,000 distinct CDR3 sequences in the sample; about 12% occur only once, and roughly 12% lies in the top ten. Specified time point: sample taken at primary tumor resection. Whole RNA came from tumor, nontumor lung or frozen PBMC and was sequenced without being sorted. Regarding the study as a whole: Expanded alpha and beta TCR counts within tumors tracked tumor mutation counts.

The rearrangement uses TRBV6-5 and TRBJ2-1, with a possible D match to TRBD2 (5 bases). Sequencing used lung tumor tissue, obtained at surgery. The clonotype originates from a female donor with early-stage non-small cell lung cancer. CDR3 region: CASRTLSYNEQFF. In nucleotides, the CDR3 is TGTGCCAGCCGGACTTTATCCTACAATGAGCAGTTCTTC.